The clone carrying this T cell receptor (beta chain) has just a few counts. The data were obtained in a study of CD8 T cells in ankylosing spondylitis. V was cut by 6 bases and J by 0 bases, with 15 bases left in between. Per the germline V gene, CDR1 is SGHVT and CDR2 is SQSDAQ. The CDR3 is 16 amino acids. TCRdb re-derived calls from the 5' RACE reads in MiXCR, one entry per CDR3 protein. The sample lists under 200,000 distinct CDR3 sequences; 9.5% to 13% were seen once. The clonotype comes from a male donor with ankylosing spondylitis or in good health (not recorded which). Material for sequencing was blood, either unsorted or a sorted T cell fraction (not recorded which). The J gene is TRBJ2-1, the V gene TRBV7-4; a possible D gene is TRBD2 (6 bases). CDR3 sequence (DNA): TGTGCCAGCAGACCTAGCGCACGAAGCTCCTACAATGAGCAGTTCTTC. It yields the protein CASRPSARSSYNEQFF.